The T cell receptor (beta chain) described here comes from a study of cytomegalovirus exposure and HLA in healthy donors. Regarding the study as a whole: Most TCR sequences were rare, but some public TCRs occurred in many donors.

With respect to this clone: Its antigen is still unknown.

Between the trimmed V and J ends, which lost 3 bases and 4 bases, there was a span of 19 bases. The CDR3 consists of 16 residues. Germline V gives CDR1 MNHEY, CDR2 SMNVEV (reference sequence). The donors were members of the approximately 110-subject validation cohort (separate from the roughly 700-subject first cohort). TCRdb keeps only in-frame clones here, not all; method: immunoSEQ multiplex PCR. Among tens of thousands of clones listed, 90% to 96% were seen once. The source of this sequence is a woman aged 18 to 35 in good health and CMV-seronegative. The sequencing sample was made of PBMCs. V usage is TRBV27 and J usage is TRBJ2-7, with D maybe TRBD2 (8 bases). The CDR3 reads CASSFSAGVRGYEQYF. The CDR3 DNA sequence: TGTGCCAGCAGTTTTTCAGCGGGAGTCAGGGGGTACGAGCAGTACTTC.